This T cell receptor beta chain is drawn from a study of blood T cell repertoires in COVID-19. Study in general: Spain, Italy and the United States supplied samples that represented acute and convalescent COVID-19.

CDR3 length: 16 amino acids. V shed 0 bases and J 3 bases; nucleotides not matched to a gene: 7. The V gene's germline CDR1 is GTSNPN and CDR2 SVGIG (reference sequence). Methods used by the authors: Estimates of nucleated cell counts were drawn from the amplification of reference gene primers. TCRdb keeps only in-frame clones here, not all; method: immunoSEQ multiplex PCR. Clone size and V and J calls were adopted from that table, with D and trimming inferred from the DNA. Found here are roughly 100,000 clones, 80% to 85% of them singletons; the top ten hold roughly 2.1%. This TCR derives from a man aged 70 or older with active or convalescent COVID-19. Source material: peripheral blood. J is TRBJ2-1 and V is TRBV30; 8 nucleotides line up with TRBD1. CDR3 protein: CAWSVRTGTVYNEQFF. In DNA, the CDR3 is TGTGCCTGGAGTGTAAGGACAGGGACAGTCTACAATGAGCAGTTCTTC.